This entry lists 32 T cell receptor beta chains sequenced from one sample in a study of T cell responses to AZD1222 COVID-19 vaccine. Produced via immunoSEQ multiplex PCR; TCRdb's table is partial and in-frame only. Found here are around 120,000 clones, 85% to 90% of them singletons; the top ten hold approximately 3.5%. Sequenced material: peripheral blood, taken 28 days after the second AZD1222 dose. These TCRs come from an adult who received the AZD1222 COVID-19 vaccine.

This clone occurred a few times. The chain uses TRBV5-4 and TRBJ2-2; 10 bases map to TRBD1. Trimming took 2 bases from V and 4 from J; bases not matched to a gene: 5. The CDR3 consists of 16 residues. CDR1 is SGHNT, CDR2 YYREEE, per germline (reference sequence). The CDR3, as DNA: TGTGCCAGCAGCTTTCCGGGACAGGGGACCACCGGGGAGCTGTTTTTT. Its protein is CASSFPGQGTTGELFF.

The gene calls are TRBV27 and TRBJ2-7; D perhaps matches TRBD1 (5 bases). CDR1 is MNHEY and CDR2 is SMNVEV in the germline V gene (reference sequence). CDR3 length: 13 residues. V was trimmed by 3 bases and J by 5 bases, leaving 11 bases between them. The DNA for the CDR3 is TGTGCCAGCAGTTTCTTAGGGGTTCACGAGCAGTACTTC. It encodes CASSFLGVHEQYF.

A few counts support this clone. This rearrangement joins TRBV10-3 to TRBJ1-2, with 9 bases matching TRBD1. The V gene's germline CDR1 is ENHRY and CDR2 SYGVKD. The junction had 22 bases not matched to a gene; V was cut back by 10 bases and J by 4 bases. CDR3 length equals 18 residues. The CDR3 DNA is TGTGCCACGCAACTAGTCCCGGGACAGGGTCGAGTCGGCTATGGCTACACCTTC. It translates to CATQLVPGQGRVGYGYTF.

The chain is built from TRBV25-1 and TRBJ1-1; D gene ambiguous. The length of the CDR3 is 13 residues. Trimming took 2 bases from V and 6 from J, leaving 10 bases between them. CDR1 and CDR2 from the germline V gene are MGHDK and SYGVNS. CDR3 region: CASSEIGIAEAFF. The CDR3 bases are TGTGCCAGCAGTGAAATAGGGATTGCTGAAGCTTTCTTT.

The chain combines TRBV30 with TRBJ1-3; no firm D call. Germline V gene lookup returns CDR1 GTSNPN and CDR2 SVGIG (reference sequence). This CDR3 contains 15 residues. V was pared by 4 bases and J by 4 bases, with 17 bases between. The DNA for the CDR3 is TGTGCCTGGACTAGGCTGAATTCTGGGGGAAACACCATATATTTT. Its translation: CAWTRLNSGGNTIYF.

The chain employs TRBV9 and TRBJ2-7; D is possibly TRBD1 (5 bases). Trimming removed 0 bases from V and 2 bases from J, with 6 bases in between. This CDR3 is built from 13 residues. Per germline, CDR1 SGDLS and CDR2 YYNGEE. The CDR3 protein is CASSVGQTYEQYF. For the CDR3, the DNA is TGTGCCAGCAGCGTAGGACAGACCTACGAGCAGTACTTC.

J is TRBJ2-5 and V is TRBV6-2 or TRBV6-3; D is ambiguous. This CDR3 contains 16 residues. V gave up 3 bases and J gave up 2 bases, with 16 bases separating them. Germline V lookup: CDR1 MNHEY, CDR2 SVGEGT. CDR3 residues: CASSYGPAGNQETQYF. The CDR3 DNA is TGTGCCAGCAGTTATGGTCCAGCTGGCAATCAAGAGACCCAGTACTTC.

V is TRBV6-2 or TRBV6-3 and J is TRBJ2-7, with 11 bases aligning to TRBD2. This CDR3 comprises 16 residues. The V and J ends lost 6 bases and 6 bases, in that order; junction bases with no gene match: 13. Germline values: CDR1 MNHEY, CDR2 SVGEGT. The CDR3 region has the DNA TGTGCCAGCAGCCCCTATAGCGGGGGGGCACTAGGCGAGCAGTACTTC. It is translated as CASSPYSGGALGEQYF.

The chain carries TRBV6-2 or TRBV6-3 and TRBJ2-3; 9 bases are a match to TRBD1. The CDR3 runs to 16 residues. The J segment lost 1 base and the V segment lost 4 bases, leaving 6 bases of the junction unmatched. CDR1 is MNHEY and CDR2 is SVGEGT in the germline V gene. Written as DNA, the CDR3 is TGTGCCAGCAGTTTGCCCCGGACAGGGGGCACAGATACGCAGTATTTT. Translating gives CASSLPRTGGTDTQYF.

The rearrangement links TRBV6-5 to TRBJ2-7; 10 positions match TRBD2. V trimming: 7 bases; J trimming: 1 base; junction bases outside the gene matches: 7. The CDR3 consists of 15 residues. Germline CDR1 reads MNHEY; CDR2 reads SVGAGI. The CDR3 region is CASTTGTSESYEQYF. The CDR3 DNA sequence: TGTGCCAGCACCACCGGGACTAGCGAATCCTACGAGCAGTACTTC.

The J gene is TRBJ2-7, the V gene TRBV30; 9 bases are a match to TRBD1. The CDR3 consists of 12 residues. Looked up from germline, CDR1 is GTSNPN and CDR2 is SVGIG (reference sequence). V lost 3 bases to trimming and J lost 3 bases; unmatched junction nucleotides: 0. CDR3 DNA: TGTGCCTGGAGGACAGGGGGCTACGAGCAGTACTTC. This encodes CAWRTGGYEQYF.

The CDR3 loop reads CASSQAGGLYNEQFF. The CDR3 DNA follows: TGTGCCAGCAGCCAGGCGGGAGGCCTCTACAATGAGCAGTTCTTC. This chain links TRBV7-9 with TRBJ2-1, with 8 bases that match TRBD2. V dropped 5 bases and J dropped 3; count of bases not matched to a gene: 6. CDR3 length: 15 amino acids. From germline, CDR1 is SEHNR and CDR2 FQNEAQ (reference sequence).

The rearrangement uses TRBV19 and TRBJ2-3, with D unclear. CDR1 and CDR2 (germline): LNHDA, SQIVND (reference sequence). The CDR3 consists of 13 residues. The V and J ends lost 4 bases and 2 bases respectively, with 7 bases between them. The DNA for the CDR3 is TGTGCCAGTAGTAGGTCTCCCACAGATACGCAGTATTTT. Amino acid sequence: CASSRSPTDTQYF.

The CDR3 nucleotides are TGCAGCGTTGCGGAGATATGGGGGACTGAACACTACGAGCAGTACTTC. Its protein is CSVAEIWGTEHYEQYF. The gene calls are TRBV29-1 and TRBJ2-7; possibly TRBD2 for D (6 bases). This CDR3 contains 16 residues. Germline CDR1 and CDR2: SQVTM and ANQGSEA. Trimming stripped 4 bases from V and 3 bases from J, with 22 bases between.

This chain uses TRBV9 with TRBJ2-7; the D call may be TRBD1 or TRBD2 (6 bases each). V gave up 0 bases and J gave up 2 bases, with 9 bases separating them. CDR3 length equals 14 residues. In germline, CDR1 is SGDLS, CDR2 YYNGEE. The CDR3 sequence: CASSVDRGPYEQYF. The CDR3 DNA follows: TGTGCCAGCAGCGTAGATCGGGGGCCCTACGAGCAGTACTTC.

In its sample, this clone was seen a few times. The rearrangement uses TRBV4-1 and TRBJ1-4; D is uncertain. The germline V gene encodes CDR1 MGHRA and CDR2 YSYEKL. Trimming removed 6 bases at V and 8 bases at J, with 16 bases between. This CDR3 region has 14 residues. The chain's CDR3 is CASSSGLQGEKLFF. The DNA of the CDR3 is TGCGCCAGCAGTTCCGGGCTTCAAGGGGAAAAACTGTTTTTT.

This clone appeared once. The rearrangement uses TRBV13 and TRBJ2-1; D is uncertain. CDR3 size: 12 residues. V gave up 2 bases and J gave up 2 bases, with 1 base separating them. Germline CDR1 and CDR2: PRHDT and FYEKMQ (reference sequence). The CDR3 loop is CASSLTYNEQFF. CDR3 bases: TGTGCCAGCAGCTTAACCTACAATGAGCAGTTCTTC.

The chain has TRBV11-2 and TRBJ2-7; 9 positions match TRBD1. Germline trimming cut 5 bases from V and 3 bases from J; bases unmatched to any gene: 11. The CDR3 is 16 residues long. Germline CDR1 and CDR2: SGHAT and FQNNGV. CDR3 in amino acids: CASSPVRRQGVYEQYF. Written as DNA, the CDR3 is TGTGCCAGCAGCCCCGTAAGACGACAGGGGGTCTACGAGCAGTACTTC.

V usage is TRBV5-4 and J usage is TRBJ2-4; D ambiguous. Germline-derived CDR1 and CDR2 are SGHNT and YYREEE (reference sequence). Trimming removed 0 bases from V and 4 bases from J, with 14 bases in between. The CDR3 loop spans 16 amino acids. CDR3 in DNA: TGTGCCAGCAGCTTGGTATCGGGTACGAATAAAAACATTCAGTACTTC. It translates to CASSLVSGTNKNIQYF.

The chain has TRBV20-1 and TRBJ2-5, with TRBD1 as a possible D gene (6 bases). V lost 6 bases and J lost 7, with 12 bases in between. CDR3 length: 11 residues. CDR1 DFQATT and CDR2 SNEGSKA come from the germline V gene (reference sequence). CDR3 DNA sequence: TGCAGTGCAAGCCTAGGGGGGACCCAGTACTTC. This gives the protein CSASLGGTQYF.

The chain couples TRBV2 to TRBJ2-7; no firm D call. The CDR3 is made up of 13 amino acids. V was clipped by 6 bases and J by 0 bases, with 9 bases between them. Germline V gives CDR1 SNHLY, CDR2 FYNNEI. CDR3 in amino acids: CASSLGPSYEQYF. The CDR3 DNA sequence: TGTGCCAGCAGCCTGGGTCCCTCCTACGAGCAGTACTTC.

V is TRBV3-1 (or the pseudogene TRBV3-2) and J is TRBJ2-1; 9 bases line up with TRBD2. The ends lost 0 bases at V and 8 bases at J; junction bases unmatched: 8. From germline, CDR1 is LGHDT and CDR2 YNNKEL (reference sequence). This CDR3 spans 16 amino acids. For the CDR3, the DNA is TGTGCCAGCAGCCAAGATGGGACTAGCTCCCTCGATGAGCAGTTCTTC. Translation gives CASSQDGTSSLDEQFF.

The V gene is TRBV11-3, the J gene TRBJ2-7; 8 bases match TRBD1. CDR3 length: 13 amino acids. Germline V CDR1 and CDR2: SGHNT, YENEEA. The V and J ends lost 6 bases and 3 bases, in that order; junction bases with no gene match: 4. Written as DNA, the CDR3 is TGTGCCAGCAGTTTACAGGGGGGCTACGAGCAGTACTTC. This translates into CASSLQGGYEQYF.

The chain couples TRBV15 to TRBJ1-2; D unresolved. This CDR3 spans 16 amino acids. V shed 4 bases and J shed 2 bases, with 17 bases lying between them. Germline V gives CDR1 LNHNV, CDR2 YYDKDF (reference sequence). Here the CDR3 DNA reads TGTGCCACCAGCACCTCGGACTTACTCTTAAACTATGGCTACACCTTC. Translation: CATSTSDLLLNYGYTF.

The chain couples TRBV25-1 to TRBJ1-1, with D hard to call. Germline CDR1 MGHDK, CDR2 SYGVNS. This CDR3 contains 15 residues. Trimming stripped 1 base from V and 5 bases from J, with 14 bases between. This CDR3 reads CASSELWIGTTEAFF. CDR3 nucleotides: TGTGCCAGCAGTGAATTATGGATAGGAACAACTGAAGCTTTCTTT.

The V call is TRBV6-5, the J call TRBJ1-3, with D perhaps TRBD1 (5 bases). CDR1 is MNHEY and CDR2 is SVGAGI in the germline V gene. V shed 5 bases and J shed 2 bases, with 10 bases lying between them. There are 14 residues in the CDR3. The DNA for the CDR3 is TGTGCCAGCAGTCGGGGGGTAGCTGGAAACACCATATATTTT. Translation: CASSRGVAGNTIYF.

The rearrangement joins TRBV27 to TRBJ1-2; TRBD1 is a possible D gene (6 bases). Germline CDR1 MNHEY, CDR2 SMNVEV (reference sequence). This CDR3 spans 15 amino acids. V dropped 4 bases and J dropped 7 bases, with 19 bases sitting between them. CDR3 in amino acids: CASSSPLQGRAGYTF. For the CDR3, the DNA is TGTGCCAGCAGTTCCCCCTTACAGGGACGGGCTGGCTACACCTTC.

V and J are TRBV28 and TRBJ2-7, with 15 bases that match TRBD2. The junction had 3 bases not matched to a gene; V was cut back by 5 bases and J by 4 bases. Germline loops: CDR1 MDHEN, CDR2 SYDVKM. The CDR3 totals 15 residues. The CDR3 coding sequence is TGTGCCAGCAGTATAGGGACTAGCGGGAGGTACGAGCAGTACTTC. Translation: CASSIGTSGRYEQYF.

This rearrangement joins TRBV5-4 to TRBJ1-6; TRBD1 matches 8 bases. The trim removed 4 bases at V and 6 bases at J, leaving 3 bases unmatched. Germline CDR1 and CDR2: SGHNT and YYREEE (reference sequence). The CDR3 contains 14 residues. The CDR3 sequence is CASSLDRANSPLHF. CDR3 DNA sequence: TGTGCCAGCAGCCTGGACAGGGCTAATTCACCCCTCCACTTT.

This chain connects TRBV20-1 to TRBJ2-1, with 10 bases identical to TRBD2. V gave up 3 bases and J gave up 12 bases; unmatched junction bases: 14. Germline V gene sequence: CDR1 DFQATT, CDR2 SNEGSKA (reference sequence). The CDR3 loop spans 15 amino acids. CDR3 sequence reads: CSASRETSGLELQFF. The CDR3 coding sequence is TGCAGTGCTAGTCGGGAGACTAGCGGGCTCGAGTTGCAGTTCTTC.

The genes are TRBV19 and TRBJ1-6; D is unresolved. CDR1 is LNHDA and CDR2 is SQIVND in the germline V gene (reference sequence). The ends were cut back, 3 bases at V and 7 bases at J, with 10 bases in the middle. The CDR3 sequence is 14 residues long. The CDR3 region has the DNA TGTGCCAGTAGTATGCTAGGCGCGAATTCACCCCTCCACTTT. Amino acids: CASSMLGANSPLHF.

The CDR3 reads CASSLSGTSYEQYF. CDR3 in DNA: TGTGCCAGCAGCTTGAGCGGGACCTCCTACGAGCAGTACTTC. The rearrangement uses TRBV11-1 and TRBJ2-7; 7 bases align to TRBD2. The CDR3 has 14 residues. Germline V lookup: CDR1 SGHAT, CDR2 FQDESV (reference sequence). Trimming at V came to 3 bases and at J to 0 bases, leaving 2 bases not matched to a gene.